These 27 T cell receptor beta chains share one sample of origin, sequenced in a study of T cells in Graves' hyperthyroidism and ophthalmopathy. Amplified regions were TCR beta CDR3 sequences from RNA transcripts. Researchers ran a first-round RT-PCR on the TCR CDR3 using the HTBI primer set. Each CDR3 protein gets one entry after TCRdb re-called the multiplex PCR reads with MiXCR. Altogether under 400,000 distinct CDR3 sequences are present, around 16% being singletons, with the ten largest covering around 35%. Sample: blood. The receptors were gathered from a man aged 25 to 40 with Graves' hyperthyroidism.

The chain is built from TRBV30 and TRBJ1-3, with 7 nucleotides matching TRBD1. The CDR3 is 15 amino acids. Germline CDR1 and CDR2: GTSNPN and SVGIG (reference sequence). With V trimmed by 1 base and J by 1 base, 4 bases remained unmatched. This CDR3 reads CAWSGGQTSGNTIYF. The CDR3 bases are TGTGCCTGGAGTGGGGGACAGACATCTGGAAACACCATATATTTT. The whole variable domain, remainder taken from reference TRBV30 and TRBJ1-3, is SQTIHQWPATLVQPVGSPLSLECTVEGTSNPNLYWYRQAAGRGLQLLFYSVGIGQISSEVPQNLSASRPQDRQFILSSKKLLLSDSGFYLCAWSGGQTSGNTIYFGEGSWLTVV.

The V and J genes are TRBV20-1 and TRBJ2-3; 7 bases match TRBD2. CDR3 length equals 14 residues. The germline V gene has CDR1 DFQATT and CDR2 SNEGSKA (reference sequence). V lost 3 bases, J lost 4 bases, and 7 bases stayed unmatched. CDR3 sequence reads: CSASVGGSSDTQYF. The CDR3 DNA sequence: TGCAGTGCTAGCGTGGGAGGGAGCTCAGATACGCAGTATTTT.

Here the CDR3 reads CASSQEASGSDSYEQYF. Here the CDR3 DNA reads TGTGCCAGCAGCCAAGAGGCTAGCGGGAGTGATTCCTACGAGCAGTACTTC. The genes are TRBV4-2 and TRBJ2-7, with 10 bases aligning to TRBD2. The CDR3 consists of 17 residues. Germline V CDR1 and CDR2: LGHNA, YNFKEQ. V was pared by 0 bases and J by 1 base, with 6 bases of the junction left unmatched.

This clonotype was counted many times. The V and J genes are TRBV11-2 and TRBJ2-7; 10 nucleotides align to TRBD1. From germline, CDR1 is SGHAT and CDR2 FQNNGV. There are 13 residues in the CDR3. The V and J ends lost 5 bases and 6 bases, in that order; junction bases with no gene match: 4. The CDR3, as DNA: TGTGCCAGCAGCCGGGACAGGGGTGGCGAGCAGTACTTC. Residues: CASSRDRGGEQYF. Based on the CDR3 plus reference TRBV11-2 and TRBJ2-7, the full variable domain is EAGVAQSPRYKIIEKRQSVAFWCNPISGHATLYWYQQILGQGPKLLIQFQNNGVVDDSQLPKDRFSAERLKGVDSTLKIQPAKLEDSAVYLCASSRDRGGEQYFGPGTRLTVT.

This clonotype was recorded at least ten times. The rearrangement links TRBV3-1 to TRBJ1-1; no reliable D call. The CDR3 covers 13 residues. Germline CDR1 and CDR2: LGHDT and YNNKEL (reference sequence). V gave up 0 bases and J gave up 6 bases, with 8 bases separating them. This CDR3 is CASSQDRGSEAFF. CDR3 DNA sequence: TGTGCCAGCAGCCAAGACAGAGGGTCTGAAGCTTTCTTT. Based on the CDR3 plus reference TRBV3-1 and TRBJ1-1, the full variable domain is DTAVSQTPKYLVTQMGNDKSIKCEQNLGHDTMYWYKQDSKKFLKIMFSYNNKELIINETVPNRFSPKSPDKAHLNLHINSLELGDSAVYFCASSQDRGSEAFFGQGTRLTVV.

The sample holds many counts of this clonotype. The chain employs TRBV29-1 and TRBJ1-4; D remains unclear. Germline V gene sequence: CDR1 SQVTM, CDR2 ANQGSEA. V shed 6 bases and J shed 4 bases, with 6 bases lying between them. This CDR3 comprises 11 residues. The CDR3 region is CSVVLNEKLFF. The CDR3 DNA reads as TGCAGCGTGGTTCTTAATGAAAAACTGTTTTTT. Variable domain in full (rest from reference TRBV29-1 and TRBJ1-4): SAVISQKPSRDICQRGTSLTIQCQVDSQVTMMFWYRQQPGQSLTLIATANQGSEATYESGFVIDKFPISRPNLTFSTLTVSNMSPEDSSIYLCSVVLNEKLFFGSGTQLSVL.

This clonotype has a count of ten or more. The rearrangement links TRBV18 to TRBJ2-7; D gene ambiguous. Trimming left V 1 base short and J 4 bases short, with 11 bases between. This CDR3 comprises 14 residues. CDR1 is KGHSH and CDR2 is LQKENI in the germline V gene. The CDR3 is CASSPLDGIYEQYF. The CDR3 coding sequence is TGTGCCAGCTCACCACTTGACGGCATATACGAGCAGTACTTC. Using reference TRBV18 and TRBJ2-7 for the parts outside the CDR3, the full variable domain is NAGVMQNPRHLVRRRGQEARLRCSPMKGHSHVYWYRQLPEEGLKFMVYLQKENIIDESGMPKERFSAEFPKEGPSILRIQQVVRGDSAAYFCASSPLDGIYEQYFGPGTRLTVT.

This clonotype was seen at least ten times. The gene calls are TRBV2 and TRBJ2-1; 7 bases are shared with TRBD1. V lost 8 bases to trimming and J lost 8 bases; unmatched junction nucleotides: 15. This CDR3 comprises 15 residues. Looked up from germline, CDR1 is SNHLY and CDR2 is FYNNEI. CDR3 coding DNA: TGTGCCAGCCAAGTTCGGGCTCCAGGGGGTGATGAGCAGTTCTTC. Its protein product is CASQVRAPGGDEQFF.

Of note for this clonotype: Being one base from a much bigger clone, this may be a read error. The chain is built from TRBV5-1 and TRBJ2-5; TRBD1 aligns across 8 bases. This CDR3 comprises 14 residues. Germline assignment: CDR1 SGHRS and CDR2 YFSETQ. CDR3 in DNA: TGCGCCAGCAGCTTTCCCGGGACAGGAGAGGCCCAGTACTTC. It specifies CASSFPGTGEAQYF.

The V and J genes are TRBV10-3 and TRBJ1-4, with 7 bases identical to TRBD1. Germline CDR1 is ENHRY and CDR2 is SYGVKD. Germline trimming cut 4 bases from V and 5 bases from J; bases unmatched to any gene: 4. The CDR3 loop spans 14 amino acids. The CDR3 sequence: CAISAGGANEKLFF. The CDR3 bases are TGTGCCATCAGTGCAGGGGGGGCGAATGAAAAACTGTTTTTT.

This clonotype was detected many times. V gene TRBV24-1 combines with J gene TRBJ2-1; tentative D call: TRBD2 (6 bases). V was shortened by 1 base and J by 0 bases, with 9 bases between the two germline ends. CDR1 and CDR2 from the germline V gene are KGHDR and SFDVKD. The CDR3 has 16 amino acids. The CDR3 DNA sequence: TGTGCCACCAGTGATTTTGGGAGGAGCTCCTACAATGAGCAGTTCTTC. Amino acids: CATSDFGRSSYNEQFF.

This clonotype has a count of ten or more. The genes are TRBV18 and TRBJ1-1; TRBD1 matches at 9 bases. The length of the CDR3 is 15 residues. CDR1 is KGHSH and CDR2 is LQKENI in the germline V gene. The V gene end was trimmed by 4 bases and the J gene end by 5 bases; junction bases not matched to a gene: 8. Here the CDR3 reads CASSRTGQGGTEAFF. CDR3 DNA sequence: TGTGCCAGCTCACGCACGGGACAGGGAGGAACTGAAGCTTTCTTT.

J is TRBJ2-7 and V is TRBV20-1; D is perhaps TRBD1 (5 bases). Trimming left V 4 bases short and J 6 bases short, with 16 bases between. In germline, CDR1 is DFQATT, CDR2 SNEGSKA (reference sequence). This CDR3 is built from 13 residues. CDR3 sequence (DNA): TGCAGTGCTATCCAGGGAAGTAGGAGCGAGCAGTACTTC. It yields the protein CSAIQGSRSEQYF.

The V call is TRBV19, the J call TRBJ2-1, with 7 bases lining up with TRBD2. The CDR3 is 15 residues long. The V and J ends lost 6 bases and 4 bases, in that order; junction bases with no gene match: 9. Per germline, CDR1 LNHDA and CDR2 SQIVND (reference sequence). CDR3 loop: CASRSGGSRYNEQFF. As DNA, the CDR3 is TGTGCCAGTAGGTCGGGCGGGAGCCGATACAATGAGCAGTTCTTC.

The sample holds many counts of this clonotype. V usage is TRBV6-2 or TRBV6-3 and J usage is TRBJ1-1, with 10 bases matching TRBD1. There are 16 residues in the CDR3. Per the germline V gene, CDR1 is MNHEY and CDR2 is SVGEGT. With 6 bases clipped from V and 1 base from J, the junction kept 8 bases outside the gene matches. The DNA of the CDR3 is TGTGCCAGCAGACGGCCGGGACAGGGGTCGAACACTGAAGCTTTCTTT. Its translation: CASRRPGQGSNTEAFF.

This clonotype came up once. V usage is TRBV19 and J usage is TRBJ1-1; perhaps TRBD1 as D (5 bases). CDR1 and CDR2 (germline): LNHDA, SQIVND (reference sequence). V lost 0 bases and J lost 0, with 17 bases in between. The CDR3 spans 18 residues. CDR3 amino acids: CASSIDRDSQPMNTEAFF. As DNA, the CDR3 is TGTGCCAGTAGTATAGATCGAGACAGTCAACCTATGAACACTGAAGCTTTCTTT.

The chain carries TRBV19 and TRBJ2-3, with TRBD2 matching 12 bases. Trimming cost V 3 bases and J 6 bases; bases outside gene matches: 4. There are 15 residues in the CDR3. Germline-derived CDR1 and CDR2 are LNHDA and SQIVND (reference sequence). CDR3 sequence (DNA): TGTGCCAGTAGTATTCGAACTAGCGGGAGGGATACGCAGTATTTT. Translating it yields CASSIRTSGRDTQYF. Drawing the rest from reference TRBV19 and TRBJ2-3, the complete variable domain is DGGITQSPKYLFRKEGQNVTLSCEQNLNHDAMYWYRQDPGQGLRLIYYSQIVNDFQKGDIAEGYSVSREKKESFPLTVTSAQKNPTAFYLCASSIRTSGRDTQYFGPGTRLTVL.

This clonotype came up a few times. The rearrangement uses TRBV18 and TRBJ2-1; D call uncertain. The CDR3 length is 11 residues. V lost 4 bases and J 10 bases, leaving 8 bases between the germline ends. Per germline, CDR1 KGHSH and CDR2 LQKENI. CDR3 sequence (DNA): TGTGCCAGCTCACAGGGCTACGAGCAGTTCTTC. Translated: CASSQGYEQFF.

This clonotype was observed a handful of times. The rearrangement links TRBV20-1 to TRBJ2-3; TRBD2 matches at 12 bases. This CDR3 is built from 16 residues. Germline V gives CDR1 DFQATT, CDR2 SNEGSKA (reference sequence). The V gene end was trimmed by 0 bases and the J gene end by 6 bases; junction bases not matched to a gene: 7. CDR3 sequence (DNA): TGCAGTGCTAGAGATTTCCTAGCGGGAGGGGCGGATACGCAGTATTTT. Its protein product is CSARDFLAGGADTQYF.

This chain uses TRBV11-2 with TRBJ2-1; 9 bases map to TRBD1. The germline V gene has CDR1 SGHAT and CDR2 FQNNGV. The CDR3 runs 15 residues. V dropped 6 bases and J dropped 6; count of bases not matched to a gene: 9. In DNA, the CDR3 is TGTGCCAGCAGGCCCGCCGGGACAGGGATCAATGAGCAGTTCTTC. Translating gives CASRPAGTGINEQFF.

This clonotype was seen a few times. V and J are TRBV24-1 and TRBJ1-4, with 9 bases lining up with TRBD1. The CDR3 loop spans 15 amino acids. CDR1 is KGHDR and CDR2 is SFDVKD in the germline V gene. With V trimmed by 2 bases and J by 5 bases, 2 bases remained unmatched. The chain's CDR3 is CATSDSGTGNEKLFF. CDR3 sequence (DNA): TGTGCCACCAGTGATTCCGGGACAGGGAATGAAAAACTGTTTTTT.

The V gene is TRBV10-3, the J gene TRBJ1-1; D is unclear. Deletions cut 4 bases from V and 8 bases from J, with 14 bases between. The CDR3 runs 13 residues. Germline V gene lookup returns CDR1 ENHRY and CDR2 SYGVKD. CDR3 in DNA: TGTGCCATCAGTGTAAGGCAGCGAGGCGAAGCTTTCTTT. This translates into CAISVRQRGEAFF.

This clonotype appeared many times. CDR3 region: CASRRTVNEAFF. The CDR3 DNA sequence: TGCGCCAGCCGGCGGACAGTGAATGAAGCTTTCTTT. The chain is built from TRBV5-1 and TRBJ1-1, with D maybe TRBD1 (6 bases). In germline, CDR1 is SGHRS, CDR2 YFSETQ. V lost 7 bases and J lost 7, with 14 bases in between. This CDR3 has 12 residues.

This clonotype was picked up a small number of times. The CDR3 DNA is TGCGCCAGCAGCTTGGCCGGGACACTTGAAGAGACCCAGTACTTC. Its translation is CASSLAGTLEETQYF. The chain employs TRBV5-1 and TRBJ2-5; a weak D match, TRBD1 (6 bases). Germline CDR1 is SGHRS and CDR2 is YFSETQ. The CDR3 contains 15 residues. The ends were cut back, 0 bases at V and 3 bases at J, with 12 bases in the middle.

The V gene is TRBV20-1, the J gene TRBJ2-1, with D possibly matching TRBD2 (7 bases). The CDR3 runs 14 residues. Germline V gene sequence: CDR1 DFQATT, CDR2 SNEGSKA (reference sequence). V lost 1 base, J lost 8 bases, and 15 bases lay in between. CDR3 in amino acids: CSARVWTGGDEQFF. For the CDR3, the DNA is TGCAGTGCTAGAGTGTGGACGGGGGGCGATGAGCAGTTCTTC.

This clonotype was seen repeatedly, ten times or more. This rearrangement joins TRBV2 to TRBJ2-7, with 7 nucleotides matching TRBD1. The CDR3 sequence is 13 residues long. V gave up 6 bases and J gave up 4 bases; unmatched junction bases: 6. CDR1 is SNHLY and CDR2 is FYNNEI in the germline V gene. The chain's CDR3 is CASRETGRYEQYF. The CDR3, as DNA: TGTGCCAGCAGAGAGACAGGGCGGTACGAGCAGTACTTC.

The chain employs TRBV20-1 and TRBJ1-3, with D hard to call. CDR1 is DFQATT and CDR2 is SNEGSKA in the germline V gene (reference sequence). The CDR3 loop spans 15 amino acids. Trimming pared 3 bases from V and 2 bases from J, leaving 14 bases between. The CDR3 DNA sequence: TGCAGTGCTAGTAACCCCAATGGTCCTGGAAACACCATATATTTT. This encodes CSASNPNGPGNTIYF.